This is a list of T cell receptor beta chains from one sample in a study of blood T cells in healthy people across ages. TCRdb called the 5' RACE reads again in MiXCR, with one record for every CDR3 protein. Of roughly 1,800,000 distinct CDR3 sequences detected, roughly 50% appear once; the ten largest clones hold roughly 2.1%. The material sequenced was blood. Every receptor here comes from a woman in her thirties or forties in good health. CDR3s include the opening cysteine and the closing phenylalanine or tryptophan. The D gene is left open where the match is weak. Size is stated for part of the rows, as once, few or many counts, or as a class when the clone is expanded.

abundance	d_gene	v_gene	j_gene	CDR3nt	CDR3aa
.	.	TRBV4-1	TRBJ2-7	TGCGCCAGCAGCCAAGCTTTAAGCCTCGGAACCTACGAGCAGTACTTC	CASSQALSLGTYEQYF
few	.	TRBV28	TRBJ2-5	TGTGCCAGCAGTTCCAGGGGGGCTGAGGAGACCCAGTACTTC	CASSSRGAEETQYF
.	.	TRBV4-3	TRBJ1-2	TGCGCCAGCAGCCAATCTCGACTGGCCGGCTATGGCTACACCTTC	CASSQSRLAGYGYTF
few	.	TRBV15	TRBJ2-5	TGTGCCACCAGCCGCGAACGAATCGGTAATCAAGAGACCCAGTACTTC	CATSRERIGNQETQYF
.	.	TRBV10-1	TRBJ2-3	TGCGCCAGCAGTGAGTCGACGGGGGCCCCCTTACTCACAGATACGCAGTATTTT	CASSESTGAPLLTDTQYF
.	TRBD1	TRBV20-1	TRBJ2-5	TGCAGTGCTAGTGCCTACAGGGGTTTGGGGGAGACCCAGTACTTC	CSASAYRGLGETQYF
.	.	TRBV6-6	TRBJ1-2	TGTGCCAGCACCCTTGATCGGGGAAACTATGGCTACACCTTC	CASTLDRGNYGYTF
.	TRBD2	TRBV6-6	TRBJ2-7	TGTGCCACCCACAGCGGGGGCGAGCAGTACTTC	CATHSGGEQYF
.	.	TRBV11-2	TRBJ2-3	TGTGCCAGCAGCTTATGGTCTGGCCGTAGCACAGATACGCAGTATTTT	CASSLWSGRSTDTQYF
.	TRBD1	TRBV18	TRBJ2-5	TGTGCCAGCTCACCGCTAAACTTGAGGGGGCGAAAAGAGACCCAGTACTTC	CASSPLNLRGRKETQYF
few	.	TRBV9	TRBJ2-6	TGTGCCAGCAGCGTATCCCCCCGACAGTCTGCGGCCAACGTCCTGACTTTC	CASSVSPRQSAANVLTF
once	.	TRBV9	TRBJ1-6	TGTGCCAGCAGCGTAGGGCCGGGACGGCCACGACCTAATTCACCCCTCCACTTT	CASSVGPGRPRPNSPLHF
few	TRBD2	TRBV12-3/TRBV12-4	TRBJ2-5	TGTGCCAGTCGATGGGGGGGAGAGACCCAGTACTTC	CASRWGGETQYF
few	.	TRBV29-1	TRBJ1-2	TGCAGCGTCGAAAAGGCAGGGAGTTATGGCTACACCTTC	CSVEKAGSYGYTF
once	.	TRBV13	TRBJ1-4	TGTGCCAGCAGCTTAGGCGGACAAATACCAGGGCCCGAAAAACTGTTTTTT	CASSLGGQIPGPEKLFF
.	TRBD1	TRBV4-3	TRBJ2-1	TGCGCCAGCAGCCGCTTGGGACAGATAGATAACAATGAGCAGTTCTTC	CASSRLGQIDNNEQFF
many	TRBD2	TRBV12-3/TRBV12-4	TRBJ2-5	TGTGCCAGTTCGTGGGGCAGGGAGGGGACCCAGTACTTC	CASSWGREGTQYF
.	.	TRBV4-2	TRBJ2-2	TGTGCCAGCAGCCAAGGGGCCGCCACCTACACCGGGGAGCTGTTTTTT	CASSQGAATYTGELFF
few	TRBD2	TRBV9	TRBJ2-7	TGTGCCAGCAGCGGGGGACTAGCGGGCTACGAGCAGTACTTC	CASSGGLAGYEQYF